What follows are 12 T cell receptor beta chains derived from one specimen sequenced in a study of cytomegalovirus exposure and HLA in healthy donors. Assay: immunoSEQ multiplex PCR; the TCRdb copy retains only in-frame clones and omits some. The sample comprises 150,000 to 200,000 clones, about four fifths of which are singletons, and roughly a tenth rests with the top ten. Sequences were obtained from PBMCs. All receptors come from a man aged 25-45 years in good health and CMV-seropositive.

The gene calls are TRBV23-1 and TRBJ2-2; D not certain. TRBV23-1 is recorded as an ORF, its role being uncertain. The CDR3 has 15 amino acids. Between the trimmed V and J ends, which lost 8 bases and 4 bases, there was a span of 17 bases. CDR3 DNA sequence: TGCGCCAGCCCCGGCGCAAGGCCGGGCACCGGGGAGCTGTTTTTT. Encoded protein: CASPGARPGTGELFF.

This chain joins TRBV6-1 and TRBJ2-2, with 7 bases aligning to TRBD2. The V and J ends lost 2 bases and 0 bases, in that order; junction bases with no gene match: 6. The CDR3 sequence is 17 residues long. Per germline, CDR1 MNHNS and CDR2 SASEGT. DNA of the CDR3: TGTGCCAGCAGTGAAAGGTGGGCGGGGGCGAACACCGGGGAGCTGTTTTTT. It yields the protein CASSERWAGANTGELFF.

This clone came up once. The chain carries TRBV9 and TRBJ2-3, with D unclear. Germline V gives CDR1 SGDLS, CDR2 YYNGEE. V lost 3 bases, J lost 0 bases, and 20 bases lay in between. CDR3 length equals 18 residues. The CDR3 region is CASSEARWSETSTDTQYF. The CDR3 nucleotides read TGTGCCAGCAGCGAGGCGAGGTGGTCGGAGACTAGCACAGATACGCAGTATTTT.

This clone showed up just once. The chain joins TRBV28 to TRBJ2-7; the match to TRBD2 covers 10 bases. Per germline, CDR1 MDHEN and CDR2 SYDVKM. The CDR3 sequence is 15 residues long. V dropped 4 bases and J dropped 3; count of bases not matched to a gene: 6. The DNA for the CDR3 is TGTGCCAGCAGTTCTTTGGCTAGCGGGAGCTACGAGCAGTACTTC. This encodes CASSSLASGSYEQYF. Combining the CDR3 with reference TRBV28 and TRBJ2-7 gives the whole variable domain DVKVTQSSRYLVKRTGEKVFLECVQDMDHENMFWYRQDPGLGLRLIYFSYDVKMKEKGDIPEGYSVSREKKERFSLILESASTNQTSMYLCASSSLASGSYEQYFGPGTRLTVT.

Written as DNA, the CDR3 is TGCGCCAGCAGCCAAGAGGGGAGGGACTATGGCTACACCTTC. Its protein is CASSQEGRDYGYTF. The chain joins TRBV4-1 to TRBJ1-2; D remains unclear. Trimming removed 0 bases at V and 3 bases at J, with 8 bases between. The germline V gene has CDR1 MGHRA and CDR2 YSYEKL. The CDR3 has 14 amino acids.

The chain joins TRBV7-9 to TRBJ2-1; TRBD1 agrees at 7 bases. V shed 5 bases and J 2 bases; nucleotides not matched to a gene: 9. The CDR3 length is 16 residues. Germline loops: CDR1 SEHNR, CDR2 FQNEAQ (reference sequence). As DNA, the CDR3 is TGTGCCAGCAGCCAATCCGCAGGGGGTCCCTACAATGAGCAGTTCTTC. Its translation: CASSQSAGGPYNEQFF.

This chain uses TRBV7-3 with TRBJ1-1; D is undetermined. V lost 2 bases and J lost 1, with 8 bases in between. The CDR3 sequence is 14 residues long. CDR1 is SGHTA and CDR2 is FQGTGA in the germline V gene. The CDR3 region has the DNA TGTGCCAGCAGCTTAGAGGTGGGGAACACTGAAGCTTTCTTT. Translating gives CASSLEVGNTEAFF.

This clone appeared once. The V gene is TRBV10-3, the J gene TRBJ2-7; possibly TRBD1 for D (6 bases). The ends were cut back, 10 bases at V and 5 bases at J, with 24 bases in the middle. The CDR3 spans 15 residues. Germline assignment: CDR1 ENHRY and CDR2 SYGVKD. The CDR3 region has the DNA TGTGCCACCAAGGTCCAGGGGTTTGCGATAAACGAGCAGTACTTC. Translating it yields CATKVQGFAINEQYF.

The CDR3 is CASSLRSDGGGGYTF. CDR3 coding DNA: TGTGCCAGCAGTTTAAGGAGCGATGGGGGCGGGGGCTACACCTTC. The chain recombines TRBV27 with TRBJ1-2; tentatively, D is TRBD1 (6 bases). The germline CDR1 and CDR2 sequences are MNHEY and SMNVEV (reference sequence). The CDR3 loop spans 15 amino acids. V was pared by 2 bases and J by 8 bases, with 18 bases between.

V and J are TRBV5-1 and TRBJ2-2; D remains unclear. CDR1 is SGHRS, CDR2 YFSETQ, per germline. The CDR3 spans 16 residues. V dropped 4 bases and J dropped 2 bases, with 15 bases sitting between them. The CDR3: CASSKADWINTGELFF. The CDR3 DNA follows: TGCGCCAGCAGCAAGGCTGACTGGATAAACACCGGGGAGCTGTTTTTT.

The chain has TRBV5-1 and TRBJ2-3; TRBD2 matches 10 bases. The CDR3 runs to 17 residues. J gave up 6 bases and V 6 bases, and 16 bases lay outside the gene matches. Germline lookup yields CDR1 SGHRS and CDR2 YFSETQ. Here the CDR3 reads CASTPLVAGGRGDTQYF. The CDR3 DNA is TGCGCCAGCACCCCGTTGGTAGCGGGAGGAAGGGGCGATACGCAGTATTTT.

The V gene is TRBV30, the J gene TRBJ1-1; 8 bases fit TRBD1. The CDR3 runs 13 residues. V lost 3 bases, J lost 7 bases, and 7 bases stayed unmatched. Germline CDR1 and CDR2: GTSNPN and SVGIG (reference sequence). The CDR3 nucleotides are TGTGCCTGGAGGTCACAGGGGGACATTGAAGCTTTCTTT. Translated: CAWRSQGDIEAFF. Full variable domain (rest looked up from reference TRBV30 and TRBJ1-1): SQTIHQWPATLVQPVGSPLSLECTVEGTSNPNLYWYRQAAGRGLQLLFYSVGIGQISSEVPQNLSASRPQDRQFILSSKKLLLSDSGFYLCAWRSQGDIEAFFGQGTRLTVV.